This T cell receptor (beta chain) was captured by sequencing in a study of T cell responses to AZD1222 COVID-19 vaccine. Measured with immunoSEQ multiplex PCR; TCRdb has only the in-frame clones, and not every one. The sample has about 89,000 clones; about 86% are singletons. This specimen was peripheral blood, taken 28 days after the second AZD1222 dose. This receptor was taken from an adult who received the AZD1222 COVID-19 vaccine.

The CDR3 spells CARIPEAPGGNQPQHF. The DNA for the CDR3 is TGTGCCAGAATCCCTGAAGCCCCAGGGGGCAATCAGCCCCAGCATTTT. This chain uses TRBV5-3 with TRBJ1-5; D may be TRBD1 (6 bases). TRBV5-3 is given ORF status, its function remaining uncertain. The V end lost 6 bases, the J end lost 2 bases, and 18 bases lay between the germline ends. The length of the CDR3 is 16 residues.